The 11 T cell receptor beta chains presented below share a single source sample, sequenced in a study of radiotherapy plus CTLA-4 blockade in lung cancer. Produced via immunoSEQ multiplex PCR; TCRdb's table is partial and in-frame only. The repertoire consists of tens of thousands of clones, with roughly three quarters occurring once and the leading ten covering around 3%. Here the sequenced sample was peripheral blood, taken from a patient treated with radiotherapy plus ipilimumab. These receptors were obtained from a human donor with non-small cell lung cancer who had a complete response to radiotherapy plus ipilimumab.

CDR3 sequence: CASSPDISYEQYF. CDR3 DNA: TGTGCCAGCAGTCCAGACATCTCCTACGAGCAGTACTTC. The rearrangement uses TRBV2 and TRBJ2-7; no reliable D call. Per the germline V gene, CDR1 is SNHLY and CDR2 is FYNNEI. The CDR3 spans 13 residues. V was trimmed by 5 bases and J by 0 bases, leaving 8 bases between them.

The rearrangement links TRBV6-5 to TRBJ2-2; tentative D call: TRBD1 (5 bases). This CDR3 is built from 15 residues. V was trimmed by 4 bases and J by 5 bases, leaving 14 bases between them. In germline, CDR1 is MNHEY, CDR2 SVGAGI. CDR3 coding DNA: TGTGCCAGCAGTTTCAGCCCAGGGAATACCGGGGAGCTGTTTTTT. Translated: CASSFSPGNTGELFF.

The genes are TRBV11-2 and TRBJ2-4; TRBD1 aligns across 10 bases. Germline assignment: CDR1 SGHAT and CDR2 FQNNGV. The CDR3 length is 16 residues. Trimming removed 6 bases from V and 6 bases from J; junction bases left unmatched: 11. The CDR3 DNA sequence: TGTGCCAGCAGGCCACGAGGTCGGGACAGGGGAAACATTCAGTACTTC. It yields the protein CASRPRGRDRGNIQYF.

The J gene is TRBJ2-7, the V gene TRBV5-1, with TRBD1 identical over 7 bases. Looked up from germline, CDR1 is SGHRS and CDR2 is YFSETQ. Losses at the gene ends were 3 bases for V and 0 bases for J; bases not matched to a gene: 3. The CDR3 has 14 amino acids. DNA for the CDR3: TGCGCCAGCAGCTCCCACAGGGGCTCCTACGAGCAGTACTTC. Translating gives CASSSHRGSYEQYF.

This clone was counted once. The V call is TRBV12-5, the J call TRBJ2-1, with 10 positions matching TRBD2. J was trimmed by 10 bases and V by 4 bases; bases with no gene match: 10. The V gene's germline CDR1 is LGHNT and CDR2 FRNRAP. The CDR3 has 15 amino acids. Here the CDR3 DNA reads TGTGCTAGTGGTTCCTTACTAGCGGGGCTAACGGAGCAGTTCTTC. This translates into CASGSLLAGLTEQFF.

The chain couples TRBV2 to TRBJ2-5; 8 nucleotides match TRBD1. Germline-derived CDR1 and CDR2 are SNHLY and FYNNEI. This CDR3 contains 13 residues. The trim removed 6 bases at V and 5 bases at J, leaving 5 bases unmatched. CDR3 nucleotide sequence: TGTGCCAGCAGCCTGGACAGGGCGGAGACCCAGTACTTC. Translation: CASSLDRAETQYF.

The chain has TRBV28 and TRBJ2-1, with D perhaps TRBD2 (6 bases). Deletions cut 4 bases from V and 7 bases from J, with 20 bases between. This CDR3 spans 16 amino acids. Germline lookup yields CDR1 MDHEN and CDR2 SYDVKM. In DNA form, the CDR3 reads TGTGCCAGCAGTTCCCCGGGACTCCCCCGTCAAAATGAGCAGTTCTTC. Translating gives CASSSPGLPRQNEQFF.

A single count supports this clone. This chain joins TRBV5-4 and TRBJ2-5; no clear D gene. From germline, CDR1 is SGHNT and CDR2 YYREEE (reference sequence). This CDR3 comprises 13 residues. Between the trimmed V and J ends, which lost 0 bases and 5 bases, there was a span of 8 bases. CDR3 coding DNA: TGTGCCAGCAGCTTGGCCTATTGGGAGACCCAGTACTTC. It codes for CASSLAYWETQYF. The whole variable domain, filled in from reference TRBV5-4 and TRBJ2-5, reads ETGVTQSPTHLIKTRGQQVTLRCSSQSGHNTVSWYQQALGQGPQFIFQYYREEENGRGNFPPRFSGLQFPNYSSELNVNALELDDSALYLCASSLAYWETQYFGPGTRLLVL.

The V and J genes are TRBV7-9 and TRBJ1-4, with D possibly TRBD1 on 5 matching bases. The CDR3 sequence is 16 residues long. V lost 1 base and J lost 7, with 16 bases in between. Per germline, CDR1 SEHNR and CDR2 FQNEAQ (reference sequence). CDR3 in amino acids: CASSLEVSDKREKLFF. The CDR3 bases are TGTGCCAGCAGCTTAGAAGTCTCGGACAAGCGTGAAAAACTGTTTTTT.

The gene calls are TRBV4-1 and TRBJ2-7, with TRBD2 matching 10 bases. V was pared by 5 bases and J by 3 bases, with 10 bases of the junction left unmatched. The CDR3 is 16 amino acids. The V gene's germline CDR1 is MGHRA and CDR2 YSYEKL. CDR3 residues: CASSKTSGFLFYEQYF. The CDR3 nucleotides read TGCGCCAGCAGCAAGACTAGCGGGTTCCTCTTCTACGAGCAGTACTTC.

The rearrangement uses TRBV5-1 and TRBJ2-6, with 8 bases matching TRBD1. The CDR3 extends over 17 amino acids. V shed 0 bases, J shed 3 bases, and the junction held 5 bases outside the gene matches. Germline V gene lookup returns CDR1 SGHRS and CDR2 YFSETQ. Here the CDR3 DNA reads TGCGCCAGCAGCTTGGGACAGGGGTCGGGTGGGGCCAACGTCCTGACTTTC. Translated, it gives CASSLGQGSGGANVLTF.